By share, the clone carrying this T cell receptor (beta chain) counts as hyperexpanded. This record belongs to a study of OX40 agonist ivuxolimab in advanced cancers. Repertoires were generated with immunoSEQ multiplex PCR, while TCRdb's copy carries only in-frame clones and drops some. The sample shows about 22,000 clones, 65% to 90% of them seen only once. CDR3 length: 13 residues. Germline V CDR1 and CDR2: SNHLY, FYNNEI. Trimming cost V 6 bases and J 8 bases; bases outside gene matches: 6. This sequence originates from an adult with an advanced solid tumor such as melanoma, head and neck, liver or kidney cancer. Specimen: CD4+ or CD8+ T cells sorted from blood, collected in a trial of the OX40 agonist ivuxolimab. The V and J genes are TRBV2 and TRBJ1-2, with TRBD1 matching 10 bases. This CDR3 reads CASSDRGRDGYTF. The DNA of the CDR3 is TGTGCCAGCAGCGACAGGGGGCGCGACGGCTACACCTTC.